This T cell receptor (beta chain) was profiled in a study of T cells in women clearing cervical HPV infection. About the study: Case blood was drawn when the lesion was first found; control blood after infection became undetectable.

Details on this clone: The CDR3 end falls 3 residues outside the read, so it is completed with the germline J gene.

The CDR3 has 14 amino acids. Deletions cut 7 bases from V and 2 bases from J, with 14 bases between. The germline V gene has CDR1 SNHLY and CDR2 FYNNEI. Assay used: immunoSEQ multiplex PCR; TCRdb lists only in-frame clones, some missing. This table holds about 41,000 clones. All participants had a single incident cervical HPV16 infection, and prevalent HPV16 infections were excluded. What was sequenced was blood buffy coat. This TCR came from a woman aged 18 to 75 with a cervical HPV16 infection that either progressed to CIN3+ or cleared (not recorded which). The gene calls are TRBV2 and TRBJ1-2, with a tentative D call TRBD1 (5 bases). The DNA read from the CDR3 is TGTGCCAGCATCACCGGGACTCAGAACTATGGC. Protein: CASITGTQNYG. The CDR3, in full, reads CASITGTQNYGYTF.